This TCR beta chain appears in the sequencing data of a study of Ad26.COV2.S vaccination and SARS-CoV-2 variants. Comments on this clone: Its antigen is still unknown.

Looked up from germline, CDR1 is SGHRS and CDR2 is YFSETQ. Trimming removed 4 bases from V and 0 bases from J; junction bases left unmatched: 4. The CDR3 has 16 residues. Method: immunoSEQ multiplex PCR; TCRdb's copy keeps in-frame clones and lacks some. The sample lists some 330,000 clones, 85% to 90% occurring once. Treatment denoted: around 19 received Ad26.COV2.S at low or high dose, single or two shots; 5 received placebo; per-sample allocation not given. The samples date from day 63 after the first vaccine or placebo injection. Its platform was an Ad26 vector, and its expressed antigen was Wuhan-strain SARS-CoV-2 spike. Study-wide results and limits: Those who received vaccine or placebo ended up with similar non-spike TCR breadth.

The sequences come from peripheral blood, collected in a trial of Ad26.COV2.S vaccine versus placebo. V and J are TRBV5-1 and TRBJ2-1; TRBD2 agrees at 10 bases. The clonotype comes from a person aged 18-65 years who received the Ad26.COV2.S COVID-19 vaccine or a placebo. CDR3 amino acids: CASSPSGGSSYNEQFF. CDR3 nucleotides: TGCGCCAGCAGCCCTAGCGGGGGTAGCTCCTACAATGAGCAGTTCTTC. Combining the CDR3 with reference TRBV5-1 and TRBJ2-1 gives the whole variable domain KAGVTQTPRYLIKTRGQQVTLSCSPISGHRSVSWYQQTPGQGLQFLFEYFSETQRNKGNFPGRFSGRQFSNSRSEMNVSTLELGDSALYLCASSPSGGSSYNEQFFGPGTRLTVL.